Below, 28 T cell receptor beta chains from the same sample are listed, as sequenced in a study of post-analysis software for immune sequencing data. Findings and caveats of the study: Included in a set of about five TRBV segments more frequent in patients than controls were TRBV5-6, TRBV5-1 and TRBV20-1.

These receptors lack a known antigen. Carried by the TCR beta cDNA libraries were unique molecular identifiers. One entry per CDR3 protein, called by TCRdb with MiXCR from the PCR reads. The table records roughly 670,000 distinct CDR3 sequences, approximately 60% of them present only once. Sequenced material: blood. The source of these receptors is a girl aged 2-10 years with multiple sclerosis.

The V call is TRBV7-2, the J call TRBJ1-2, with D tentatively TRBD1 (5 bases). Per the germline V gene, CDR1 is SGHTA and CDR2 is FQGNSA. CDR3 length: 14 residues. The V end was cut by 5 bases, the J end by 5 bases, with 15 bases between. The DNA of the CDR3 is TGTGCCAGCAGCCGTGGGACCGGGACGTATGGCTACACCTTC. Translated: CASSRGTGTYGYTF.

This clonotype was recorded a few times. The chain joins TRBV27 to TRBJ1-1; a possible D gene is TRBD1 (6 bases). The CDR3 is made up of 13 amino acids. Germline loops: CDR1 MNHEY, CDR2 SMNVEV (reference sequence). The V gene lost 7 bases and the J gene lost 1 base, with 10 bases spanning the gap. The CDR3: CASISGANTEAFF. The CDR3 region has the DNA TGTGCCAGCATCTCAGGGGCGAACACTGAAGCTTTCTTT.

This clonotype was counted a few times. The chain is built from TRBV20-1 and TRBJ2-1; no clear D gene. The germline V gene encodes CDR1 DFQATT and CDR2 SNEGSKA (reference sequence). Trimming took 3 bases from V and 0 from J, leaving 12 bases between them. The CDR3 totals 15 residues. The CDR3 DNA follows: TGCAGTGCTAGGGCCGATTCTAGCTCCTACAATGAGCAGTTCTTC. Translating gives CSARADSSSYNEQFF.

The V gene is TRBV29-1, the J gene TRBJ2-2; D is unresolved. Germline CDR1 reads SQVTM; CDR2 reads ANQGSEA. This CDR3 has 12 amino acids. Trimming stripped 5 bases from V and 1 base from J, with 5 bases between. CDR3 nucleotides: TGCAGCGTTATTAAGAACACCGGGGAGCTGTTTTTT. It yields the protein CSVIKNTGELFF.

The table lists this clonotype with a few counts. V gene TRBV12-3 or TRBV12-4 combines with J gene TRBJ2-6, with D maybe TRBD1 (5 bases). Deletions cut 2 bases from V and 2 bases from J, with 7 bases between. The CDR3 extends over 15 amino acids. The CDR3 loop is CASSLIGAGANVLTF. The CDR3 DNA follows: TGTGCCAGCAGTTTAATAGGGGCTGGGGCCAACGTCCTGACTTTC.

This clonotype was observed a single time. V and J are TRBV11-2 and TRBJ2-1; 7 bases fit TRBD2. V trimming: 7 bases; J trimming: 3 bases; junction bases outside the gene matches: 15. Germline CDR1 reads SGHAT; CDR2 reads FQNNGV. CDR3 length: 17 amino acids. The DNA of the CDR3 is TGTGCCAGCACCGTAGGCGGACTAGTGGTTGACTACAATGAGCAGTTCTTC. Protein sequence: CASTVGGLVVDYNEQFF.

The rearrangement links TRBV21-1 to TRBJ2-7; TRBD1 is the table's D call, not checked against the DNA. TRBV21-1 has pseudogene status. The CDR3 is 13 residues long. The CDR3 protein is CASSNRDSYREYF. The CDR3 nucleotides are TGTGCCAGCAGCAACCGGGACAGCTATCGGGAGTACTTC.

This sequence joins TRBV6-5 and TRBJ2-1; D is ambiguous. The CDR3 runs 16 residues. Germline V CDR1 and CDR2: MNHEY, SVGAGI. The V end was cut by 2 bases, the J end by 5 bases, with 16 bases between. Here the CDR3 DNA reads TGTGCCAGCAGTTACGGGTTCGGCAGGCCAAACAATGAGCAGTTCTTC. Translated: CASSYGFGRPNNEQFF.

The chain employs TRBV6-1 and TRBJ2-2, with D tentatively TRBD1 or TRBD2 (6 bases each). Germline CDR1 MNHNS, CDR2 SASEGT. V dropped 8 bases and J dropped 3 bases, with 22 bases sitting between them. The CDR3 runs 17 residues. DNA of the CDR3: TGTGCCAGCCGAGAAGAAGGGGGGTTTTGGGACACCGGGGAGCTGTTTTTT. Translated: CASREEGGFWDTGELFF.

The chain joins TRBV5-1 to TRBJ1-1, with D maybe TRBD1 (6 bases). CDR1 is SGHRS and CDR2 is YFSETQ in the germline V gene. V was clipped by 4 bases and J by 4 bases, with 14 bases between them. The CDR3 contains 14 residues. Here the CDR3 DNA reads TGCGCCAGCAGCGCCACAGGGCCGGCCACTGAAGCTTTCTTT. It specifies CASSATGPATEAFF.

The rearrangement links TRBV5-1 to TRBJ2-1; 9 bases are a match to TRBD1. V was pared by 4 bases and J by 8 bases, with 1 base of the junction left unmatched. From germline, CDR1 is SGHRS and CDR2 YFSETQ. The CDR3 is 12 residues long. For the CDR3, the DNA is TGCGCCAGCAGCGGGACAGGGCATGAGCAGTTCTTC. Its translation: CASSGTGHEQFF.

This clonotype was seen only a few times. This sequence joins TRBV4-1 and TRBJ2-3; the D call may be TRBD1 or TRBD2 (5 bases each). Looked up from germline, CDR1 is MGHRA and CDR2 is YSYEKL. The germline V and J ends were trimmed by 4 bases and 10 bases, with 9 bases remaining between them. The CDR3 is 11 amino acids. CDR3 protein: CASSLRGAQYF. CDR3 DNA sequence: TGCGCCAGCAGCCTACGAGGGGCGCAGTATTTT.

This clonotype has just a few counts. V gene TRBV27 combines with J gene TRBJ2-1, with D hard to call. The V gene lost 0 bases and the J gene lost 1 base, with 7 bases spanning the gap. Per the germline V gene, CDR1 is MNHEY and CDR2 is SMNVEV (reference sequence). This CDR3 contains 15 residues. The CDR3 here is CASSLSSASYNEQFF. The CDR3 DNA follows: TGTGCCAGCAGTTTATCGTCGGCGTCCTACAATGAGCAGTTCTTC.

The chain employs TRBV10-3 and TRBJ2-1; the D gene is possibly TRBD2 (5 bases). The CDR3 is 12 residues long. The germline V and J ends were trimmed by 5 bases and 8 bases, with 10 bases remaining between them. In germline, CDR1 is ENHRY, CDR2 SYGVKD. The CDR3 protein is CAISLLGDEQFF. In nucleotides, the CDR3 is TGTGCCATCAGTTTACTCGGGGATGAGCAGTTCTTC.

This clonotype was picked up a small number of times. The chain uses TRBV29-1 and TRBJ2-6; D remains unclear. Trimming removed 8 bases from V and 0 bases from J, with 14 bases in between. The CDR3 is made up of 15 amino acids. Germline V gene lookup returns CDR1 SQVTM and CDR2 ANQGSEA. The CDR3 spells CSPTDSHSGANVLTF. CDR3 coding DNA: TGCAGCCCCACCGACTCACACTCTGGGGCCAACGTCCTGACTTTC.

V and J are TRBV4-3 and TRBJ1-2, with D hard to call. Trimming removed 0 bases from V and 0 bases from J, with 8 bases in between. The CDR3 length is 15 residues. CDR1 and CDR2 (germline): LGHNA, YSLEER. Written as DNA, the CDR3 is TGCGCCAGCAGCCAAGAACGGCGCGCTAACTATGGCTACACCTTC. It specifies CASSQERRANYGYTF.

Points on this clonotype: The germline gene is not matched at one end of the junction; a read error may be the cause. The J gene is TRBJ2-6, the V gene TRBV7-9; D may be TRBD1 (5 bases). Germline V gene data show CDR1 as SEHNR and CDR2 as FQNEAQ (reference sequence). The CDR3 is made up of 16 amino acids. The CDR3 loop is CASSSTGSSGANVLTF. In DNA, the CDR3 is TGTGCAAGCAGTAGCACAGGTAGCTCTGGGGCCAACGTCCTGACTTTC.

The chain uses TRBV5-1 and TRBJ2-2; D is possibly TRBD1 or TRBD2 (6 bases each). In germline, CDR1 is SGHRS, CDR2 YFSETQ. This CDR3 contains 13 residues. Trimming took 6 bases from V and 3 from J, leaving 9 bases between them. In DNA form, the CDR3 reads TGCGCCAGCAACAGGGACTACACCGGGGAGCTGTTTTTT. This sequence encodes CASNRDYTGELFF.

The V and J genes are TRBV7-9 and TRBJ1-2; a possible D gene is TRBD1 (6 bases). The germline V gene encodes CDR1 SEHNR and CDR2 FQNEAQ (reference sequence). Trimming removed 3 bases at V and 8 bases at J, with 13 bases between. This CDR3 is built from 13 residues. CDR3 bases: TGTGCCAGCAGCTTCGGAGGGGGGAACGGCTACACCTTC. This gives the protein CASSFGGGNGYTF.

The table lists this clonotype with a few counts. The chain combines TRBV29-1 with TRBJ2-5; D is uncertain. This CDR3 spans 11 amino acids. CDR1 is SQVTM, CDR2 ANQGSEA, per germline. Trimming pared 7 bases from V and 0 bases from J, leaving 6 bases between. The CDR3 region has the DNA TGCAGCGCGGTGTACCAAGAGACCCAGTACTTC. It yields the protein CSAVYQETQYF.

Written as DNA, the CDR3 is TGTGCCAGCAGCCCCGGCAGGGCGGGAGGGTTTGATACGCAGTATTTT. This encodes CASSPGRAGGFDTQYF. The gene calls are TRBV3-1 and TRBJ2-3, with 9 bases matching TRBD2. Unmatched junction bases numbered 11, after V lost 4 bases and J lost 6 bases. The length of the CDR3 is 16 residues. From germline, CDR1 is LGHDT and CDR2 YNNKEL (reference sequence).

The chain uses TRBV7-2 and TRBJ1-2; D might be TRBD1 (5 bases). V lost 2 bases, J lost 6 bases, and 16 bases lay in between. This CDR3 spans 15 amino acids. Germline lookup yields CDR1 SGHTA and CDR2 FQGNSA. The CDR3: CASSLRGGALDGYTF. The DNA for the CDR3 is TGTGCCAGCAGCTTAAGAGGAGGGGCGCTCGATGGCTACACCTTC.

The rearrangement joins TRBV5-1 to TRBJ1-1; D not resolved. With 0 bases removed from V and 11 bases from J, the gap between germline ends came to 14 bases. From germline, CDR1 is SGHRS and CDR2 YFSETQ. The CDR3 runs to 13 residues. CDR3 bases: TGCGCCAGCAGCTTGGAACCGGCGCGTTGGGCTTTCTTT. The encoded protein is CASSLEPARWAFF.

The chain recombines TRBV7-2 with TRBJ1-4, with no clear D. This CDR3 contains 14 residues. V lost 4 bases and J 7 bases, leaving 13 bases between the germline ends. Looked up from germline, CDR1 is SGHTA and CDR2 is FQGNSA. For the CDR3, the DNA is TGTGCCAGCAGCTCCGAGGAGGGCAGTGAAAAACTGTTTTTT. As protein: CASSSEEGSEKLFF.

The chain couples TRBV5-8 to TRBJ2-3, with D perhaps TRBD2 (7 bases). CDR1 is SGHTS, CDR2 YDEGEE, per germline. Trimming removed 4 bases from V and 0 bases from J, with 12 bases in between. There are 15 residues in the CDR3. This chain's CDR3 is CASSPGDYSTDTQYF. CDR3 nucleotide sequence: TGTGCCAGCAGCCCAGGGGACTATAGCACAGATACGCAGTATTTT. The full variable domain, with the rest looked up from reference TRBV5-8 and TRBJ2-3, is EAGVTQSPTHLIKTRGQQATLRCSPISGHTSVYWYQQALGLGLQFLLWYDEGEERNRGNFPPRFSGRQFPNYSSELNVNALELEDSALYLCASSPGDYSTDTQYFGPGTRLTVL.

This clonotype has only one observation. The chain carries TRBV6-5 and TRBJ2-7; TRBD2 is a possible D gene (6 bases). The CDR3 has 17 residues. Germline loops: CDR1 MNHEY, CDR2 SVGAGI. Trimming left V 0 bases short and J 1 base short, with 16 bases between. The chain's CDR3 is CASSYSMASASSYEQYF. The CDR3 nucleotides read TGTGCCAGCAGTTACTCGATGGCTAGCGCTTCTTCCTACGAGCAGTACTTC.

The V gene is TRBV5-6, the J gene TRBJ2-5; weak D call: TRBD2 (6 bases). The better agreement between TRBJ2-7 and the DNA end casts doubt on the J call. Germline lookup yields CDR1 SGHDT and CDR2 YYEEEE. This CDR3 region has 19 residues. CDR3 coding DNA: TGTGCCAGCAGCTCACCGCGGGGAGGAGTGGTTGACATCTCCTACGAGCAGTACTTC. Its protein is CASSSPRGGVVDISYEQYF.

The CDR3 region has the DNA TGTGCCAGCAGTTTCACTTTTTATCTAAATGAGCAGTTCTTC. It yields the protein CASSFTFYLNEQFF. This chain connects TRBV12-3 or TRBV12-4 to TRBJ2-1; D gene unclear. The length of the CDR3 is 14 residues. V lost 3 bases and J lost 7, with 13 bases in between.